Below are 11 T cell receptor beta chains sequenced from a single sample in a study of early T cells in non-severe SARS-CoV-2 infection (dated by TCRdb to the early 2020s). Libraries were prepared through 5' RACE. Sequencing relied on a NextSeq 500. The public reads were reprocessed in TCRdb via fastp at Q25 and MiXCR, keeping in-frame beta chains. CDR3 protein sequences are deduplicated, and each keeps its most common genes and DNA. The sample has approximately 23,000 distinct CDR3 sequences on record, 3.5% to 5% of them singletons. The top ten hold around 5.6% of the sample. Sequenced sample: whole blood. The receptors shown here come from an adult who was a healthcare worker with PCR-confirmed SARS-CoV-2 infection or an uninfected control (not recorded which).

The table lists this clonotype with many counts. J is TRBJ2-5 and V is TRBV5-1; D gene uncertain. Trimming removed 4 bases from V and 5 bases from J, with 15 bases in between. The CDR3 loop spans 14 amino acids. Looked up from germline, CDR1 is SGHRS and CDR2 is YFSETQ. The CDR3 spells CASSVGYSFETQYF. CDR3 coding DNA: TGCGCCAGCAGCGTGGGATATAGCTTTGAGACCCAGTACTTC. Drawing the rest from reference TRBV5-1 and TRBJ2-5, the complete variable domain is KAGVTQTPRYLIKTRGQQVTLSCSPISGHRSVSWYQQTPGQGLQFLFEYFSETQRNKGNFPGRFSGRQFSNSRSEMNVSTLELGDSALYLCASSVGYSFETQYFGPGTRLLVL.

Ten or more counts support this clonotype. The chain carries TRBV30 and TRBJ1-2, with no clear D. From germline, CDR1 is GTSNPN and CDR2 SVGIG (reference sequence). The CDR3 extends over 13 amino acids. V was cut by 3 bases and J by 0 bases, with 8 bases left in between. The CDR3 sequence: CAWRHGANYGYTF. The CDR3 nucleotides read TGTGCCTGGAGACACGGGGCTAACTATGGCTACACCTTC.

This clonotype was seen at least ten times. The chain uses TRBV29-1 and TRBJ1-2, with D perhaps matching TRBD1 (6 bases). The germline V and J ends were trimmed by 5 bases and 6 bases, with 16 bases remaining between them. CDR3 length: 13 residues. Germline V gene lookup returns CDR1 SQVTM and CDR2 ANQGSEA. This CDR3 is CSVQEGGSDGYTF. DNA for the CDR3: TGCAGCGTTCAGGAAGGGGGTTCGGATGGCTACACCTTC. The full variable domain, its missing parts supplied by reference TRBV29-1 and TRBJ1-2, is SAVISQKPSRDICQRGTSLTIQCQVDSQVTMMFWYRQQPGQSLTLIATANQGSEATYESGFVIDKFPISRPNLTFSTLTVSNMSPEDSSIYLCSVQEGGSDGYTFGSGTRLTVV.

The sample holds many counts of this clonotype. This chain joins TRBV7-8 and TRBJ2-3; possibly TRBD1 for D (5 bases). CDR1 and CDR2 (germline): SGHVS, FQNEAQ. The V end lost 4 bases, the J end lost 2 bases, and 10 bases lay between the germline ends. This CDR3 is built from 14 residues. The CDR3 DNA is TGTGCCAGCAGCTCCGACAGACTCACAGATACGCAGTATTTT. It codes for CASSSDRLTDTQYF.

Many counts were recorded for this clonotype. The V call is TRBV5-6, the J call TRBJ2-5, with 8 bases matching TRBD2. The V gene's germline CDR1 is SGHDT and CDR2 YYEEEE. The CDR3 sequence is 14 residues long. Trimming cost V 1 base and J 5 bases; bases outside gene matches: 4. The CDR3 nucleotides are TGTGCCAGCAGCTTGAGGGGACTAGGGGAGACCCAGTACTTC. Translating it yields CASSLRGLGETQYF.

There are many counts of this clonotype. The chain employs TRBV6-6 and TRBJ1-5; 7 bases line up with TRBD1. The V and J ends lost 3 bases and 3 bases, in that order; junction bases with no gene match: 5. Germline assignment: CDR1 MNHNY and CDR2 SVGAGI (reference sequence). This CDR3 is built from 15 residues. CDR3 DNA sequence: TGTGCCAGCAGTTATCCAGGGGGGCTCAATCAGCCCCAGCATTTT. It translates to CASSYPGGLNQPQHF.

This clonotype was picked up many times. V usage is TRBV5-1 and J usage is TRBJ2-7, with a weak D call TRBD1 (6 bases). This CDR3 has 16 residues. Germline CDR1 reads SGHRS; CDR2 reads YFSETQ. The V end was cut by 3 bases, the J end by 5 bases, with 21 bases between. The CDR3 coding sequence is TGCGCCAGCAGCTCTAAGACAGGATCGTATCCTAACGAGCAGTACTTC. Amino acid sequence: CASSSKTGSYPNEQYF.

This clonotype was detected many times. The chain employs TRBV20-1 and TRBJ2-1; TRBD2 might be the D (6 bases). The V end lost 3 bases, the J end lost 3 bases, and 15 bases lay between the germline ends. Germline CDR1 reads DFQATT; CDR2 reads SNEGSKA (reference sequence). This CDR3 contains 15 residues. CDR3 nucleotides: TGCAGTGCTAGGAACTGGGGGGTTGGCTACAATGAGCAGTTCTTC. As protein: CSARNWGVGYNEQFF.

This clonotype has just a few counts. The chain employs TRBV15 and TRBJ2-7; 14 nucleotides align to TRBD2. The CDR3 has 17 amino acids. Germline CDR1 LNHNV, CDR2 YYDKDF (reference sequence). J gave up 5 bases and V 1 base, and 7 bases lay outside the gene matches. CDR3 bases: TGTGCCACCAGCAGAGGAGTCGGGACTAGCGGGGGTAACGAGCAGTACTTC. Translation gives CATSRGVGTSGGNEQYF. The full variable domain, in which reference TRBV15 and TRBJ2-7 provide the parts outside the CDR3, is DAMVIQNPRYQVTQFGKPVTLSCSQTLNHNVMYWYQQKSSQAPKLLFHYYDKDFNNEADTPDNFQSRRPNTSFCFLDIRSPGLGDTAMYLCATSRGVGTSGGNEQYFGPGTRLTVT.

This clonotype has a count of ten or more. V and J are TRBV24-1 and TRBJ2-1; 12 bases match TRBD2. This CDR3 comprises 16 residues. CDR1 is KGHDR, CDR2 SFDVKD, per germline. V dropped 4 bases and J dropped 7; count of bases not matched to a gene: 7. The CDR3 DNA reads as TGTGCCACCAGTGACTTTACTAGCGGGGGGACGAATGAGCAGTTCTTC. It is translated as CATSDFTSGGTNEQFF.

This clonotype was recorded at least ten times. CDR3 nucleotide sequence: TGTGCCACCACTCGGGGGGTGGAGACCCAGTACTTC. Its translation: CATTRGVETQYF. This chain connects TRBV6-5 to TRBJ2-5, with 7 bases aligning to TRBD2. Germline values: CDR1 MNHEY, CDR2 SVGAGI. Unmatched junction bases numbered 7, after V lost 10 bases and J lost 5 bases. This CDR3 is built from 12 residues.